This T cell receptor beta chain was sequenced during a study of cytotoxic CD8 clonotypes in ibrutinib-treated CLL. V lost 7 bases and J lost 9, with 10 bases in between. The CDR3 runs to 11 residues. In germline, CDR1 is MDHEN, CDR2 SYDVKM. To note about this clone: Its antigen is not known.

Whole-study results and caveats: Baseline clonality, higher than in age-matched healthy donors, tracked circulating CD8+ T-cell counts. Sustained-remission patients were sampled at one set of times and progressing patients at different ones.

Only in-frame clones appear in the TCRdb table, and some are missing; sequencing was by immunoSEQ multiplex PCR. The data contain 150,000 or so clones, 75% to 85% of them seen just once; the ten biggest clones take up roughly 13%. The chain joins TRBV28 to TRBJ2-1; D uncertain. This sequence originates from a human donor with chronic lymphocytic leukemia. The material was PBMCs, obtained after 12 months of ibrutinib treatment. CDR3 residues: CASTALGEQFF. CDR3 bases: TGTGCCAGCACCGCCCTTGGTGAGCAGTTCTTC.